The sequence of this T cell receptor beta chain was determined in a study of Graves' ophthalmopathy and Graves' hyperthyroidism. This clonotype has ten or more counts. RNA served as the template for amplifying TCR beta CDR3 regions. First-round RT-PCR used HTBI primers; second-round multiplex PCR followed. TCRdb re-analysed the multiplex PCR reads in MiXCR, keeping a single row per CDR3 protein. The sample includes around 1.1 million distinct CDR3 sequences, 35% to 45% seen only once; the top ten take over 8.5%. The CDR3 runs to 13 residues. Trimming cost V 4 bases and J 5 bases, with 11 bases left between them. Germline V gene sequence: CDR1 WNHNN, CDR2 SYGVQD (reference sequence).

The receptor comes from an adult man with Graves' hyperthyroidism. Sequencing was done on a sample of peripheral blood or thyroid tissue (not recorded which). The rearrangement links TRBV10-1 to TRBJ2-5, with a weak D call TRBD2 (6 bases). The CDR3 region has the DNA TGCGCCAGCAGTGGCAGACTAGGGGAGACCCAGTACTTC. The encoded protein is CASSGRLGETQYF.